The sample holds one count of the clone carrying this T cell receptor (beta chain). Its antigen is unidentified. These data are taken from a study of cytotoxic CD8 clonotypes in ibrutinib-treated CLL. Sequencing was performed with immunoSEQ multiplex PCR; in TCRdb, only in-frame clones are kept and a portion is missing. The sample consists of about 300,000 clones, roughly four fifths of them appearing once. CDR3 length: 14 amino acids. V gave up 1 base and J gave up 3 bases, with 8 bases separating them. From germline, CDR1 is SEHNR and CDR2 FQNEAQ (reference sequence). Overall study findings and caveats: Clonality was higher at ibrutinib response and returned toward baseline at progression. Baseline clonality was higher than in age-matched healthy donors and moved in step with circulating CD8+ T-cell counts.

This sequence was found in a human donor with chronic lymphocytic leukemia. Sequences were derived from PBMCs, sampled at disease progression, from a patient treated with ibrutinib. The chain employs TRBV7-9 and TRBJ2-3, with D hard to call. In DNA form, the CDR3 reads TGTGCCAGCAGCTTAGAGCTGAGGACAGATACGCAGTATTTT. Protein: CASSLELRTDTQYF.